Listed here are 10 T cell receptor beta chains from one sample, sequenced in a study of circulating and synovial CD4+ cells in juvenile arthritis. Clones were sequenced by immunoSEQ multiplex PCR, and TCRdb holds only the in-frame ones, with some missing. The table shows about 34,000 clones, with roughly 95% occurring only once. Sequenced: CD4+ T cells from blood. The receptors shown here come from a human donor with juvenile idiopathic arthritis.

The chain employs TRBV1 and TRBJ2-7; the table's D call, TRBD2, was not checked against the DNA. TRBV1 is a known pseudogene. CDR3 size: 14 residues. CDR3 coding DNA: TGCACCATCGCCCTGACTAGCGGAAGCTACGAGCAGTACTTC. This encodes CTIALTSGSYEQYF.

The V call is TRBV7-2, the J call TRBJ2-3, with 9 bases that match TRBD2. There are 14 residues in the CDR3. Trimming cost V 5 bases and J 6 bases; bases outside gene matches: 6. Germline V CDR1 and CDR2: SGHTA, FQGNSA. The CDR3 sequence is CASSRAGGVDTQYF. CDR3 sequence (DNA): TGTGCCAGCAGCCGGGCGGGAGGGGTGGATACGCAGTATTTT.

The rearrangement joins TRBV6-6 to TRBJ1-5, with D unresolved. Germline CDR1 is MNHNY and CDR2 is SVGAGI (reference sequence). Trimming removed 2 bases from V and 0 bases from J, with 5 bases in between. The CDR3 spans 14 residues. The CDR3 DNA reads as TGTGCCAGCAGTTACCAAAATAGCAATCAGCCCCAGCATTTT. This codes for CASSYQNSNQPQHF.

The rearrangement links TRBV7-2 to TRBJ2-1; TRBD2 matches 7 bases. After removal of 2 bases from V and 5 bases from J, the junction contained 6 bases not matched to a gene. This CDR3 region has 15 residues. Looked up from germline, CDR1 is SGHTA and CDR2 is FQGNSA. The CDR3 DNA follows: TGTGCCAGCAGCTTACCGGGACTAAAACACAATGAGCAGTTCTTC. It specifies CASSLPGLKHNEQFF.

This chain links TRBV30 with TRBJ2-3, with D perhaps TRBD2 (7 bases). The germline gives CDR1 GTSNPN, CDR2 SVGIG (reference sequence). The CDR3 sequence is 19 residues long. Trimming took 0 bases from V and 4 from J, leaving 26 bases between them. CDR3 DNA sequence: TGTGCCTGGAGTGTACAATTCGTGGGGGCGGGGGTCCTGCCAGATACGCAGTATTTT. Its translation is CAWSVQFVGAGVLPDTQYF.

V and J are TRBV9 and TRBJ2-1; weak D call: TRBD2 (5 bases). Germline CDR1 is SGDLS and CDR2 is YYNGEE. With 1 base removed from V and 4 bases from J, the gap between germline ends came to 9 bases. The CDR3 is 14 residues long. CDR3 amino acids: CASSVRDYYNEQFF. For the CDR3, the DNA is TGTGCCAGCAGCGTACGAGACTATTACAATGAGCAGTTCTTC.

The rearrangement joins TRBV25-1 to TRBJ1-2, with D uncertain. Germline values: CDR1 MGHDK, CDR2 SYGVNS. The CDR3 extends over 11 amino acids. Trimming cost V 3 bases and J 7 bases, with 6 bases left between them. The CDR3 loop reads CASSDRVGYTF. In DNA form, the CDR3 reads TGTGCCAGCAGTGATCGGGTTGGCTACACCTTC.

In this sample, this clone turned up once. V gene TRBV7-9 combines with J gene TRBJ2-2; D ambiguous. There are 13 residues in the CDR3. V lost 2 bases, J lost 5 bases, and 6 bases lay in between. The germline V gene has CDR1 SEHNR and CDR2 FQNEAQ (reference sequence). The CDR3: CASSLISTGELFF. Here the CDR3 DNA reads TGTGCCAGCAGCTTAATTAGTACCGGGGAGCTGTTTTTT.

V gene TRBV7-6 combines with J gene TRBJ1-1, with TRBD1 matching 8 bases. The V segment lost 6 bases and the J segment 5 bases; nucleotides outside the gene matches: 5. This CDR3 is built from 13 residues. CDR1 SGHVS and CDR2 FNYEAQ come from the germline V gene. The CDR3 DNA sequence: TGTGCCAGCAGTTACACAGGGGGTACTGAAGCTTTCTTT. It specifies CASSYTGGTEAFF.

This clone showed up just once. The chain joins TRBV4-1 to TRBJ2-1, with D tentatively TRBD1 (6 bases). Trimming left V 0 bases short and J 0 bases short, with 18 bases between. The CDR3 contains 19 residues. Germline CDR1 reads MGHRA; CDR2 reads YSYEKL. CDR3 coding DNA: TGCGCCAGCAGCCAAGAACTCTTCGTGGCGGACAGCTCCTACAATGAGCAGTTCTTC. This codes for CASSQELFVADSSYNEQFF.